The rows below give T cell receptor beta chains drawn from one sample of a study of T cells in Graves' hyperthyroidism and ophthalmopathy. MiXCR was run by TCRdb on the multiplex PCR reads, yielding one entry per CDR3 protein. Of approximately 100,000 distinct CDR3 sequences in the sample, approximately 48% are singletons; the top ten hold approximately 27%. The sequenced material came from blood. All receptors derive from a man aged 40-49 years with Graves' hyperthyroidism. The CDR3 runs from the conserved cysteine through the conserved F or W. Fields, in order: CDR3 length, V gene, clone size, D gene, J gene, CDR3 DNA, CDR3 protein. A D gene is named only where the DNA matches it firmly. Part of the rows lack a size; the others show once, few, many or a class for expanded clones.

16	TRBV5-6	many	NA	TRBJ1-4	TGTGCCAGCAGCTTGGCCTCGGGTGGAACTAATGAAAAACTGTTTTTT	CASSLASGGTNEKLFF
14	TRBV11-2	NA	TRBD1	TRBJ1-2	TGTGCCAGCAGCTTAACGGACAGGGGGGATGGCTACACCTTC	CASSLTDRGDGYTF
15	TRBV9	NA	NA	TRBJ1-6	TGTGCCAGCAGCGTAGAGCCAGGGGTGTATTCACCCCTCCACTTT	CASSVEPGVYSPLHF
15	TRBV25-1	once	NA	TRBJ2-5	TGTGCCAGCAGTGAATATACGGGCGGGGAAGAGACCCAGTACTTC	CASSEYTGGEETQYF
16	TRBV2	NA	TRBD1	TRBJ2-1	TGTGCCAGCAGTGTTAGGGGGCAAGAGACTTACAATGAGCAGTTCTTC	CASSVRGQETYNEQFF
18	TRBV19	many	NA	TRBJ1-6	TGTGCCAGTAGTCCCCAGACGGTGGGAAGCTCCTATAATTCACCCCTCCACTTT	CASSPQTVGSSYNSPLHF
15	TRBV9	many	NA	TRBJ2-2	TGTGCCAGCAGCGTACTGGACGGCGGCACCGGGGAGCTGTTTTTT	CASSVLDGGTGELFF
12	TRBV2	NA	NA	TRBJ1-6	TGTGCCAGCAGGAGGGTTAATTCACCCCTCCACTTT	CASRRVNSPLHF
16	TRBV10-2	few	NA	TRBJ2-5	TGCGCCAGCAGTGAGCCGAGGGGTAGCCCCCAAGAGACCCAGTGCTTC	CASSEPRGSPQETQCF
13	TRBV29-1	NA	NA	TRBJ2-1	TGCAGCGTTGACCCAGGGTCAACTAATGAGCAGTTCTTC	CSVDPGSTNEQFF
18	TRBV11-3	many	TRBD2	TRBJ2-3	TGTGCCAGCAGCTTAGACCCTTGGCAGCGGGAGAGGACAGATACGCAGTATTTT	CASSLDPWQRERTDTQYF
14	TRBV2	NA	TRBD2	TRBJ2-5	TGTGCCAGCATCGGGACTAGCGGGGTTGAGACCCAGTACTTC	CASIGTSGVETQYF
14	TRBV6-1	many	NA	TRBJ2-2	TGTGCCAGCAGTTCAAGGACGAACACCGGGGAGCTGTTTTTT	CASSSRTNTGELFF
13	TRBV24-1	many	NA	TRBJ2-5	TGTGCCACCAGTGACAGTGCCCAAGAGACCCAGTACTTC	CATSDSAQETQYF
15	TRBV12-3/TRBV12-4	many	NA	TRBJ2-7	TGTGCCAGCAGCCCGAGCGGATCCCCCCCCTACGAGCAGTACTTC	CASSPSGSPPYEQYF
15	TRBV7-9	NA	NA	TRBJ1-1	TGTGCCAGCAGGGGGTCAGGGAGGTTGGACACTGAAGCTTTCTTT	CASRGSGRLDTEAFF
14	TRBV10-1	NA	TRBD2	TRBJ2-7	TGCGCCAGCAAAGCGGGGCTGAGCTCCTACGAGCAGTACTTC	CASKAGLSSYEQYF
14	TRBV12-3/TRBV12-4	many	TRBD1	TRBJ1-1	TGTGCCAGCAGCCAGGACAGGGGATACACTGAAGCTTTCTTT	CASSQDRGYTEAFF
12	TRBV30	NA	NA	TRBJ1-2	TGTGCCTGGAGGGGGGCAGGGCTCGGCTACACCTTC	CAWRGAGLGYTF
15	TRBV28	NA	NA	TRBJ2-7	TGTGCCAGCAGTTACCAGCGGTGGAGCTCCTACGAGCAGTACTTC	CASSYQRWSSYEQYF
15	TRBV5-1	many	TRBD1	TRBJ1-2	TGCGCCAGCAGCTTCGGGACAGAAGCTAACTATGGCTACACCTTC	CASSFGTEANYGYTF
12	TRBV20-1	NA	NA	TRBJ1-1	TGCAGTGCCAGACTAGCGGGGACTGAAGCTTTCTTT	CSARLAGTEAFF
17	TRBV28	NA	NA	TRBJ2-2	TGTGCCAGCACCGAACAGGGGCCCGGGAGCGGGACCGGGGAGCTGTTTTTT	CASTEQGPGSGTGELFF
14	TRBV7-6	many	NA	TRBJ2-7	TGTGCCAGCAGCTTAGGTCGCAGAAACTACGAGCAGTACTTC	CASSLGRRNYEQYF
13	TRBV7-9	NA	TRBD2	TRBJ2-7	TGTGCCAGCAGCTTAGGGACTAGCAACGAGCAGTACTTC	CASSLGTSNEQYF
15	TRBV30	few	NA	TRBJ1-6	TGTGCCCTAAGGGGTAGGGAGAGATATAATTCACCCCTCCACTTT	CALRGRERYNSPLHF
14	TRBV7-2	many	TRBD1	TRBJ1-3	TGTGCCAGCAGCGCCGGGACAGCTGGAAACACCATATATTTT	CASSAGTAGNTIYF
14	TRBV3-1	few	NA	TRBJ2-7	TGTGCCAGCAGCCCCCGGGACACCTCCTACGAGCAGTACTTC	CASSPRDTSYEQYF
14	TRBV29-1	many	TRBD1	TRBJ1-5	TGCAGCGTTGCCCAGGACAGGGGGGATCAGCCCCAGCATTTT	CSVAQDRGDQPQHF
14	TRBV20-1	many	NA	TRBJ2-3	TGCAGTGCTAGATCGTGGGATAGCACAGATACGCAGTATTTT	CSARSWDSTDTQYF
17	TRBV2	many	TRBD2	TRBJ2-1	TGTGCCAGCACTCTCCTAGCGGGGGGACCCTCCTACAATGAGCAGTTCTTC	CASTLLAGGPSYNEQFF
13	TRBV2	many	TRBD2	TRBJ2-7	TGTGCCAGCAGCGGGAGGAGAAGCTACGAGCAGTACTTC	CASSGRRSYEQYF
15	TRBV20-1	many	TRBD1	TRBJ2-3	TGCAGTGCTAGATTCCAGGGGGCCGGCACAGATACGCAGTATTTT	CSARFQGAGTDTQYF
16	TRBV14	many	TRBD2	TRBJ2-1	TGTGCCAGCAGCCCCTTGGGGGAGGGCTCCTACAATGAGCAGTTCTTC	CASSPLGEGSYNEQFF
19	TRBV28	many	NA	TRBJ2-1	TGTGCCAGCAGCTACCGATTCACCTTAGCGGCAAGCTCCTACAATGAGCAGTTCTTC	CASSYRFTLAASSYNEQFF
12	TRBV6-1	NA	TRBD1	TRBJ1-1	TGTGCCAGCAGTGGGAGGGGACAGGGGGCTTTCTTT	CASSGRGQGAFF
16	TRBV13	many	NA	TRBJ1-4	TGTGCCAGCAGCTTAACCCCCAAAGGGTATAATGAAAAACTGTTTTTT	CASSLTPKGYNEKLFF
16	TRBV2	many	TRBD1	TRBJ2-2	TGTGCCAGCAGTGGTAGGACAGGGATGAACACCGGGGAGCTGTTTTTT	CASSGRTGMNTGELFF
14	TRBV30	NA	TRBD1	TRBJ2-5	TGTGCCTGGAGTGTACAAGGGGGCGAAAAGACCCAGTACTTC	CAWSVQGGEKTQYF
18	TRBV25-1	once	NA	TRBJ1-1	TGTGCCAGCAGTGAATCGGGCTGGGGCGGGAGTGGAACCACTGAAGCTTTCTTT	CASSESGWGGSGTTEAFF
15	TRBV7-2	NA	NA	TRBJ2-3	TGTGCCAGCAGCTTAGCCGGGTTATCGACAGATACGCAGTATTTT	CASSLAGLSTDTQYF
17	TRBV13	many	NA	TRBJ1-6	TGTGCCAGCAGCCCAGGGGTGGGCGGCTCCTATAATTCACCCCTCCACTTT	CASSPGVGGSYNSPLHF
15	TRBV7-2	NA	NA	TRBJ1-5	TGTGCCAGCAGCCTCGAGACTAGTAGGTTGCAGCCCCAGCATTTT	CASSLETSRLQPQHF
15	TRBV11-2	many	TRBD2	TRBJ2-2	TGTGCCAGCAGCTTAGTAGCGGGTCGGAAGGGGGAGCTGTTTTTT	CASSLVAGRKGELFF